This T cell receptor (beta chain) was recovered during a study of blood T cell repertoires in COVID-19. On the study more broadly: Both acute and convalescent COVID-19 samples were obtained from the United States, Italy and Spain. From T cells, B-cell-depleted T cells, or PBMCs came the material, which was cDNA or gDNA.

Under the authors' procedure: Amplified reference gene primers provided the basis for estimating nucleated cell counts. Measured with immunoSEQ multiplex PCR; TCRdb has only the in-frame clones, and not every one. That table supplies the V and J calls and clone size; D and trimming were determined from the DNA. This sample has about 440,000 clones, with approximately 90% found just once. CDR1 and CDR2 from the germline V gene are SGHTA and FQGNSA. V was clipped by 6 bases and J by 0 bases; unmatched bases: 2. The CDR3 extends over 14 amino acids. The chain is built from TRBV7-2 and TRBJ1-2, with 9 bases that match TRBD1. This receptor was obtained from a woman under 40 with acute or convalescent COVID-19. Sequencing was carried out using peripheral blood. In DNA, the CDR3 is TGTGCCAGCAGGCGGGACAGGGCTAACTATGGCTACACCTTC. Protein sequence: CASRRDRANYGYTF.